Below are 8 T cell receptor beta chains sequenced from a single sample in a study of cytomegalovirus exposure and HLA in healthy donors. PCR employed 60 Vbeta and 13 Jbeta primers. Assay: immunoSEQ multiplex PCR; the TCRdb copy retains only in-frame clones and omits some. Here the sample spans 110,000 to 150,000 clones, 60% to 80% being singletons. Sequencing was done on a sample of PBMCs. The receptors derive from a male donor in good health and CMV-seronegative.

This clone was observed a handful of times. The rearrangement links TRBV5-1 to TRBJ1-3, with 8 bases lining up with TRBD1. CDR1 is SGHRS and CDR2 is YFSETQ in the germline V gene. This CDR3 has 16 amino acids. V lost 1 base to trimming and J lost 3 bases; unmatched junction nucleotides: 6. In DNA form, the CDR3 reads TGCGCCAGCAGCTTGCAGGGGGCGATCGGTGGAAACACCATATATTTT. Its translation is CASSLQGAIGGNTIYF.

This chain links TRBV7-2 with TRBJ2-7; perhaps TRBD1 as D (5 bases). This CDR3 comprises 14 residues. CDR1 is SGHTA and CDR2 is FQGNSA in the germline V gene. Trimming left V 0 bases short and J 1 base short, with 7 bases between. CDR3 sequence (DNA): TGTGCCAGCAGCTTAGCGAGACAGTCCTACGAGCAGTACTTC. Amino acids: CASSLARQSYEQYF.

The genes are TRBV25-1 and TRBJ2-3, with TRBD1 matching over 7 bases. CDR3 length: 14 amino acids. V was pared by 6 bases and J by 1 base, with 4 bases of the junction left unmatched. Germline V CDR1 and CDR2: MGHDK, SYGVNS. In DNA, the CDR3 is TGTGCCAGCAGCCCTACAGGGGGCACAGATACGCAGTATTTT. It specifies CASSPTGGTDTQYF.

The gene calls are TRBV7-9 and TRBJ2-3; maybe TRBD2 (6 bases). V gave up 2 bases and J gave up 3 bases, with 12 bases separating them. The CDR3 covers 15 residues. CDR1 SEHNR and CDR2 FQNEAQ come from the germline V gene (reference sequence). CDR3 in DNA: TGTGCCAGCAGCTTAATGGAGGGACGGACAGATACGCAGTATTTT. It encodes CASSLMEGRTDTQYF.

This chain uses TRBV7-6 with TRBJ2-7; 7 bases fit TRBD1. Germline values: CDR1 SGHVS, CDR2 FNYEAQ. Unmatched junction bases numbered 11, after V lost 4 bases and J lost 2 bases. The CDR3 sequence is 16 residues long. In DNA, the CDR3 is TGTGCCAGCAGCTCCATCCTAGGGGGCTTCACCTACGAGCAGTACTTC. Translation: CASSSILGGFTYEQYF.

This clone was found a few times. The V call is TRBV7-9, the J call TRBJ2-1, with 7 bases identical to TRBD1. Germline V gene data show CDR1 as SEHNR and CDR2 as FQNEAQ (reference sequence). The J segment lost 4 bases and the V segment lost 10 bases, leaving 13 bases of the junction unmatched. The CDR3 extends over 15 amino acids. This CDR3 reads CATLRQGNRYNEQFF. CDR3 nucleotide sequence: TGTGCCACCCTTCGACAGGGAAATCGTTACAATGAGCAGTTCTTC.

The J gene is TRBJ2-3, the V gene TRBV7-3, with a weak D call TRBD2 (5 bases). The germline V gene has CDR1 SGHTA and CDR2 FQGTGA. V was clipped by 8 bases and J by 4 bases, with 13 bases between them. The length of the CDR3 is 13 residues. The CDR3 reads CASPYRGPDTQYF. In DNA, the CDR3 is TGTGCCAGCCCCTACAGAGGGCCAGATACGCAGTATTTT.

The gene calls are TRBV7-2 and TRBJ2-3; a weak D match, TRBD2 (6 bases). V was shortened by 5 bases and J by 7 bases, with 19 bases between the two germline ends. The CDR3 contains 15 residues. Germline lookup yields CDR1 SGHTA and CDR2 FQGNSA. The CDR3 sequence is CASSQTVVGGYTQYF. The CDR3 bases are TGTGCCAGCAGCCAAACCGTGGTCGGGGGATATACGCAGTATTTT.